What follows are 26 T cell receptor beta chains derived from one specimen sequenced in a study of blood T cell repertoires in COVID-19. Produced via immunoSEQ multiplex PCR; TCRdb's table is partial and in-frame only. The data contain about 160,000 clones, less than 85% of them singletons. The sequencing input was peripheral blood. Source of these receptors: a woman aged 40 to 55 with COVID-19, enrolled during active disease.

V is TRBV6-1 and J is TRBJ1-6, with TRBD1 matching over 7 bases. Germline values: CDR1 MNHNS, CDR2 SASEGT. V trimming: 3 bases; J trimming: 7 bases; junction bases outside the gene matches: 6. The CDR3 is 15 amino acids. The CDR3 DNA follows: TGTGCCAGCAGTGAGCGAAGGGGGCCCAATTCACCCCTCCACTTT. Encoded protein: CASSERRGPNSPLHF.

The V gene is TRBV18, the J gene TRBJ2-1, with 7 bases lining up with TRBD2. The germline gives CDR1 KGHSH, CDR2 LQKENI. This CDR3 comprises 14 residues. After removal of 7 bases from V and 2 bases from J, the junction contained 5 bases not matched to a gene. Here the CDR3 reads CASYRLATYNEQFF. DNA of the CDR3: TGTGCCAGCTACCGACTAGCCACCTACAATGAGCAGTTCTTC.

This chain connects TRBV5-4 to TRBJ1-2; 8 bases agree with TRBD1. CDR3 size: 13 residues. V trimming: 6 bases; J trimming: 2 bases; junction bases outside the gene matches: 3. Per the germline V gene, CDR1 is SGHNT and CDR2 is YYREEE (reference sequence). The CDR3 coding sequence is TGTGCCAGCACCTGGACAGGGAACTATGGCTACACCTTC. Translating gives CASTWTGNYGYTF.

The chain links TRBV7-2 to TRBJ1-5; D is ambiguous. V was cut by 1 base and J by 1 base, with 8 bases left in between. Germline loops: CDR1 SGHTA, CDR2 FQGNSA. The CDR3 is 15 residues long. Written as DNA, the CDR3 is TGTGCCAGCAGCTTAGAAAGGGAGAGCAATCAGCCCCAGCATTTT. Its protein is CASSLERESNQPQHF.

V and J are TRBV5-4 and TRBJ2-3; D might be TRBD1 (6 bases). V lost 1 base, J lost 5 bases, and 17 bases lay in between. Germline CDR1 and CDR2: SGHNT and YYREEE (reference sequence). The CDR3 covers 16 residues. CDR3 sequence: CASSLMGAGELDTQYF. CDR3 bases: TGTGCCAGCAGCTTGATGGGGGCTGGTGAATTAGATACGCAGTATTTT.

The chain couples TRBV11-2 to TRBJ2-7, with a possible D match to TRBD1 (6 bases). The CDR3 loop spans 14 amino acids. Germline assignment: CDR1 SGHAT and CDR2 FQNNGV. Trimming shortened V by 5 bases and J by 1 base, and 12 bases separated the two germline ends. The CDR3 bases are TGTGCCAGCAGCGACCGGGACACGTCCTACGAGCAGTACGTC. Protein product: CASSDRDTSYEQYV.

The V gene is TRBV5-4, the J gene TRBJ2-5; 10 nucleotides line up with TRBD2. V lost 2 bases to trimming and J lost 2 bases; unmatched junction nucleotides: 0. The CDR3 loop spans 14 amino acids. Germline CDR1 is SGHNT and CDR2 is YYREEE (reference sequence). For the CDR3, the DNA is TGTGCCAGCAGCTTAGCGGGGGGGCAAGAGACCCAGTACTTC. Translating it yields CASSLAGGQETQYF. The variable domain in full, with the rest retrieved from reference TRBV5-4 and TRBJ2-5, is ETGVTQSPTHLIKTRGQQVTLRCSSQSGHNTVSWYQQALGQGPQFIFQYYREEENGRGNFPPRFSGLQFPNYSSELNVNALELDDSALYLCASSLAGGQETQYFGPGTRLLVL.

V gene TRBV3-1 (or the pseudogene TRBV3-2) combines with J gene TRBJ2-3, with TRBD2 matching over 8 bases. CDR3 size: 16 residues. Germline CDR1 reads LGHDT; CDR2 reads YNNKEL (reference sequence). V dropped 4 bases and J dropped 2; count of bases not matched to a gene: 8. The CDR3 region is CASSRLARGVTDTQYF. The CDR3 nucleotides are TGTGCCAGCAGCCGCCTCGCGCGGGGGGTCACAGATACGCAGTATTTT.

The chain joins TRBV9 to TRBJ1-1, with D tentatively TRBD1 (5 bases). Germline lookup yields CDR1 SGDLS and CDR2 YYNGEE. V shed 0 bases and J shed 7 bases, with 16 bases lying between them. The CDR3 is 15 amino acids. In DNA, the CDR3 is TGTGCCAGCAGCGTAGTTCTCGGTGGAAGGGGTGAAGCTTTCTTT. It translates to CASSVVLGGRGEAFF.

The chain joins TRBV30 to TRBJ1-2; tentatively, D is TRBD1 (6 bases). Germline loops: CDR1 GTSNPN, CDR2 SVGIG (reference sequence). Trimming left V 2 bases short and J 8 bases short, with 12 bases between. The CDR3 runs 12 residues. The CDR3 sequence is CAWSTGSGGYTF. As DNA, the CDR3 is TGTGCCTGGAGTACAGGGAGTGGAGGCTACACCTTC. The full variable domain, its missing parts supplied by reference TRBV30 and TRBJ1-2, is SQTIHQWPATLVQPVGSPLSLECTVEGTSNPNLYWYRQAAGRGLQLLFYSVGIGQISSEVPQNLSASRPQDRQFILSSKKLLLSDSGFYLCAWSTGSGGYTFGSGTRLTVV.

Points on this clone: Since no conserved phenylalanine or tryptophan closes the CDR3, a read error is the likely cause. The chain uses TRBV5-8 and TRBJ2-3, with 10 nucleotides matching TRBD1. CDR3 length: 16 amino acids. V lost 0 bases, J lost 5 bases, and 6 bases stayed unmatched. Germline V CDR1 and CDR2: SGHTS, YDEGEE. The CDR3 region has the DNA TGTGCCAGCAGCTTGGAAGGGACAGGGGACGAAGATACGCAGTATCTT. Its translation is CASSLEGTGDEDTQYL.

The chain carries TRBV19 and TRBJ2-2; TRBD2 matches at 9 bases. V shed 4 bases and J 0 bases; nucleotides not matched to a gene: 3. The CDR3 totals 16 residues. CDR1 and CDR2 from the germline V gene are LNHDA and SQIVND (reference sequence). The CDR3 sequence: CASSTPSGTNTGELFF. DNA for the CDR3: TGTGCCAGTAGTACCCCTAGCGGGACGAACACCGGGGAGCTGTTTTTT.

This clone has only one observation. The chain carries TRBV6-5 and TRBJ1-1; D is perhaps TRBD1 (5 bases). Germline assignment: CDR1 MNHEY and CDR2 SVGAGI. With 6 bases removed from V and 5 bases from J, the gap between germline ends came to 16 bases. The length of the CDR3 is 14 residues. CDR3 loop: CASRADQGRTEAFF. CDR3 bases: TGTGCCAGCAGGGCCGATCAGGGCAGAACTGAAGCTTTCTTT.

The chain is built from TRBV4-1 and TRBJ1-1, with D possibly matching TRBD1 (5 bases). Trimming removed 4 bases at V and 6 bases at J, with 9 bases between. CDR3 length: 12 residues. The germline gives CDR1 MGHRA, CDR2 YSYEKL. The CDR3 DNA follows: TGCGCCAGCAGCCGATTAGGGGCTGAAGCTTTCTTT. It codes for CASSRLGAEAFF.

V and J are TRBV30 and TRBJ1-5, with 7 bases aligning to TRBD1. The V and J ends lost 5 bases and 3 bases, in that order; junction bases with no gene match: 4. The CDR3 length is 13 residues. The germline V gene encodes CDR1 GTSNPN and CDR2 SVGIG (reference sequence). This CDR3 is CAWQGQFNQPQHF. The CDR3 DNA reads as TGTGCCTGGCAGGGACAGTTCAATCAGCCCCAGCATTTT.

The chain combines TRBV30 with TRBJ1-5; tentative D call: TRBD1 (5 bases). Germline assignment: CDR1 GTSNPN and CDR2 SVGIG (reference sequence). CDR3 length: 13 amino acids. V lost 1 base to trimming and J lost 3 bases, with 7 bases between them. The DNA for the CDR3 is TGTGCCTGGAGTGAGGGGAACAATCAGCCCCAGCATTTT. As protein: CAWSEGNNQPQHF.

A note on this clone: This CDR3 is also generated by other DNA sequences in the sample. The genes are TRBV9 and TRBJ1-6; D gene uncertain. Looked up from germline, CDR1 is SGDLS and CDR2 is YYNGEE. V gave up 4 bases and J gave up 3 bases, with 11 bases separating them. This CDR3 is 15 amino acids long. The CDR3 DNA reads TGTGCCAGCAGCCTAGGAGGTGTCTATAATTCACCCCTCCACTTT. Its translation: CASSLGGVYNSPLHF.

This clone showed up just once. V and J are TRBV9 and TRBJ2-1, with unresolved D. The CDR3 consists of 14 residues. Germline V gives CDR1 SGDLS, CDR2 YYNGEE. The V gene lost 0 bases and the J gene lost 3 bases, with 7 bases spanning the gap. The CDR3 region is CASSVGANYNEQFF. In DNA, the CDR3 is TGTGCCAGCAGCGTAGGAGCGAACTACAATGAGCAGTTCTTC.

The V and J genes are TRBV4-1 and TRBJ1-4; D remains ambiguous. Trimming took off 1 base at V and 5 bases at J, with 5 bases between the two ends. This CDR3 contains 13 residues. Germline V gene lookup returns CDR1 MGHRA and CDR2 YSYEKL. CDR3 region: CASSQVANEKLFF. CDR3 sequence (DNA): TGCGCCAGCAGCCAAGTCGCGAATGAAAAACTGTTTTTT.

This clone appeared a few times. The chain has TRBV3-1 (or the pseudogene TRBV3-2) and TRBJ1-6, with 7 bases that match TRBD1. The junction had 10 bases not matched to a gene; V was cut back by 5 bases and J by 9 bases. The CDR3 is made up of 15 amino acids. Germline CDR1 is LGHDT and CDR2 is YNNKEL (reference sequence). The chain's CDR3 is CASSAKGAFRSPLHF. The CDR3 nucleotides read TGTGCCAGCAGCGCGAAGGGGGCTTTTCGTTCACCCCTCCACTTT.

The chain combines TRBV7-2 with TRBJ2-5, with 7 nucleotides matching TRBD2. Looked up from germline, CDR1 is SGHTA and CDR2 is FQGNSA. V lost 5 bases and J lost 4; bases outside the gene matches: 7. The CDR3 is 14 residues long. CDR3 protein: CASSTSTSPETQYF. The CDR3 DNA sequence: TGTGCCAGCAGCACCTCGACTAGCCCAGAGACCCAGTACTTC.

This clone was recorded only once. This rearrangement joins TRBV29-1 to TRBJ2-5; tentative D call: TRBD1 (5 bases). The germline gives CDR1 SQVTM, CDR2 ANQGSEA. The V gene lost 7 bases and the J gene lost 5 bases, with 20 bases spanning the gap. This CDR3 has 14 amino acids. The CDR3 DNA is TGCAGCGCCCAAATATTGGGGCTTTGGGAGACCCAGTACTTC. Residues: CSAQILGLWETQYF.

The V gene is TRBV19, the J gene TRBJ2-7, with 11 bases aligning to TRBD2. CDR3 length: 14 amino acids. Germline CDR1 is LNHDA and CDR2 is SQIVND (reference sequence). V gave up 3 bases and J gave up 6 bases; unmatched junction bases: 4. CDR3 in amino acids: CASSISLAGVEQYF. For the CDR3, the DNA is TGTGCCAGTAGTATCTCACTAGCGGGAGTCGAGCAGTACTTC.

This sequence joins TRBV3-1 (or the pseudogene TRBV3-2) and TRBJ2-1; D not certain. V was cut by 0 bases and J by 3 bases, with 9 bases left in between. From germline, CDR1 is LGHDT and CDR2 YNNKEL (reference sequence). CDR3 length: 15 amino acids. CDR3 residues: CASSQDSLGYNEQFF. Here the CDR3 DNA reads TGTGCCAGCAGCCAAGACTCCCTCGGCTACAATGAGCAGTTCTTC.

V gene TRBV5-6 combines with J gene TRBJ1-6; D not resolved. The CDR3 loop spans 12 amino acids. From germline, CDR1 is SGHDT and CDR2 YYEEEE. The V end lost 0 bases, the J end lost 13 bases, and 8 bases lay between the germline ends. The CDR3 sequence is CASSLDDKPLHF. In nucleotides, the CDR3 is TGTGCCAGCAGCTTGGACGACAAGCCCCTCCACTTT.

V gene TRBV5-1 combines with J gene TRBJ2-5; 9 nucleotides agree with TRBD2. V shed 0 bases, J shed 5 bases, and the junction held 8 bases outside the gene matches. The CDR3 has 16 residues. CDR1 and CDR2 from the germline V gene are SGHRS and YFSETQ. The DNA for the CDR3 is TGCGCCAGCAGCTTGGAGGCGGGAGGGCACTCCGAGACCCAGTACTTC. It yields the protein CASSLEAGGHSETQYF.